The clone carrying this T cell receptor (beta chain) came up many times. Its cognate antigen is unknown. This sample was taken from a study of T cells after yellow fever vaccination. Findings of the study overall: It was a weaker secondary response, yet one that peaked faster, at day 5 versus 15.

The CDR3 contains 15 residues. Unmatched junction bases numbered 4, after V lost 3 bases and J lost 4 bases. TCRdb re-analysed the 5' RACE reads in MiXCR, keeping a single row per CDR3 protein. The sample records hundreds of thousands of distinct CDR3 sequences, 8% to 10% being singletons. This receptor was obtained from a young man who received the YFV17D yellow fever vaccine. The rearrangement joins TRBV12-3 or TRBV12-4 to TRBJ2-3, with 10 bases identical to TRBD2. The sample here was PBMCs, taken on the day of the first yellow fever vaccination. In DNA form, the CDR3 reads TGTGCCAGCAGTTTCAGCGGGGGGGCCGCAGATACGCAGTATTTT. It encodes CASSFSGGAADTQYF.